The 2 T cell receptor beta chains given below trace back to one sample, sequenced in a study of cytomegalovirus exposure and HLA in healthy donors. The study ran its PCR with 60 Vbeta and 13 Jbeta primers. Profiled with immunoSEQ multiplex PCR; TCRdb holds only in-frame clones, not every one. Among more than 150,000 clones listed, 81% were seen once. What was sequenced was PBMCs. Receptors originate from a man aged 50 or older in good health and CMV-seronegative.

V is TRBV27 and J is TRBJ1-5; 12 positions match TRBD1. V gave up 7 bases and J gave up 7 bases; unmatched junction bases: 11. Germline V CDR1 and CDR2: MNHEY, SMNVEV (reference sequence). The CDR3 extends over 16 amino acids. The chain's CDR3 is CASTPLGTGGWQPQHF. CDR3 nucleotide sequence: TGTGCCAGCACTCCTCTAGGGACAGGGGGCTGGCAGCCCCAGCATTTT.

The V gene is TRBV11-3, the J gene TRBJ2-2; 12 bases align to TRBD1. This CDR3 spans 15 amino acids. CDR1 and CDR2 (germline): SGHNT, YENEEA. V gave up 6 bases and J gave up 5 bases; unmatched junction bases: 4. The CDR3 coding sequence is TGTGCCAGCAGAGCGGGACAGGGGGCGACCGGGGAGCTGTTTTTT. It encodes CASRAGQGATGELFF. Looking up the rest from reference TRBV11-3 and TRBJ2-2 gives the full variable domain: EAGVVQSPRYKIIEKKQPVAFWCNPISGHNTLYWYLQNLGQGPELLIRYENEEAVDDSQLPKDRFSAERLKGVDSTLKIQPAELGDSAVYLCASRAGQGATGELFFGEGSRLTVL.